A single sample gave rise to the 16 T cell receptor beta chains below, sequenced in a study of blood T cell repertoires in COVID-19 (dated by TCRdb to between 2020 and 2021). To prepare the library, the immunoSEQ multiplex PCR assay was applied. Drawn from immuneACCESS, this table holds only the in-frame rearrangements with V and J called that TCRdb kept. Clones are partly lost; checked studies trace under half to an unresolved V gene and leave the rest unexplained. This sample is represented by 170,000 or so clones; 85% to 90% of them were singletons. The ten largest clones represent around 1% of the sample. Sample: peripheral blood. The receptors here all came from a woman aged 18 to 35 who had recovered from COVID-19.

The chain carries TRBV5-4 and TRBJ2-3; weak D call: TRBD1 (6 bases). Germline V CDR1 and CDR2: SGHNT, YYREEE (reference sequence). V was cut by 4 bases and J by 2 bases, with 11 bases left in between. CDR3 length equals 14 residues. CDR3 nucleotide sequence: TGTGCCAGCAGCCCCGACAGGATCACAGATACGCAGTATTTT. It is translated as CASSPDRITDTQYF.

DNA for the CDR3: TGTGCCAGCAGCTCCTGGGAGACCCTCACTGAAGCTTTCTTT. Amino acids: CASSSWETLTEAFF. The gene calls are TRBV27 and TRBJ1-1, with D unresolved. Germline V gene data show CDR1 as MNHEY and CDR2 as SMNVEV (reference sequence). This CDR3 has 14 residues. V was trimmed by 6 bases and J by 4 bases, leaving 15 bases between them.

V is TRBV11-2 and J is TRBJ2-7, with 8 positions matching TRBD2. Trimming took 6 bases from V and 0 from J; bases not matched to a gene: 19. CDR3 length equals 19 residues. Per the germline V gene, CDR1 is SGHAT and CDR2 is FQNNGV. CDR3 bases: TGTGCCAGCAGTCCCCTCGGGGGGGGGAGGGGAAAAAGCTCCTACGAGCAGTACGTC. Protein sequence: CASSPLGGGRGKSSYEQYV.

The chain carries TRBV19 and TRBJ1-3; 8 bases fit TRBD1. V shed 0 bases and J 0 bases; nucleotides not matched to a gene: 10. The CDR3 loop spans 19 amino acids. The germline CDR1 and CDR2 sequences are LNHDA and SQIVND (reference sequence). CDR3 bases: TGTGCCAGTAGTATAGATAATTACAGGGGGGAGAGCTCTGGAAACACCATATATTTT. This codes for CASSIDNYRGESSGNTIYF.

The chain employs TRBV10-3 and TRBJ1-1; D gene unclear. The V and J ends lost 4 bases and 1 base respectively, with 13 bases between them. The CDR3 is 15 amino acids. Per the germline V gene, CDR1 is ENHRY and CDR2 is SYGVKD. CDR3 coding DNA: TGTGCCATCAGTGTTGGGAGTTTGGGGAACACTGAAGCTTTCTTT. Its protein product is CAISVGSLGNTEAFF.

The V gene is TRBV5-1, the J gene TRBJ2-3; D gene uncertain. Per the germline V gene, CDR1 is SGHRS and CDR2 is YFSETQ. V shed 1 base and J shed 9 bases, with 12 bases lying between them. CDR3 length equals 13 residues. CDR3 DNA: TGCGCCAGCAGCTTGTCCTCTGACTCGACGCAGTATTTT. Amino acids: CASSLSSDSTQYF.

The chain combines TRBV7-2 with TRBJ2-1; no clear D. Trimming cost V 6 bases and J 3 bases, with 15 bases left between them. CDR3 length equals 15 residues. CDR1 SGHTA and CDR2 FQGNSA come from the germline V gene. The chain's CDR3 is CASRSSGFSYNEQFF. The CDR3 bases are TGTGCCAGCAGAAGCTCAGGATTCAGCTACAATGAGCAGTTCTTC.

V is TRBV12-3 or TRBV12-4 and J is TRBJ2-7; D possibly corresponds to TRBD2 (5 bases). The CDR3 has 13 residues. The V gene lost 6 bases and the J gene lost 7 bases, with 16 bases spanning the gap. CDR3 sequence: CASSPRSGFEQYF. Here the CDR3 DNA reads TGTGCCAGCAGCCCCAGATCGGGGTTTGAGCAGTACTTC.

The chain uses TRBV5-1 and TRBJ2-7, with 7 bases identical to TRBD2. The CDR3 extends over 13 amino acids. CDR1 and CDR2 from the germline V gene are SGHRS and YFSETQ. J gave up 6 bases and V 0 bases, and 3 bases lay outside the gene matches. The CDR3 region has the DNA TGCGCCAGCAGCTTGGGGAGCGGGGTCGAGCAGTACTTC. Protein sequence: CASSLGSGVEQYF.

This sequence joins TRBV14 and TRBJ2-1, with 7 bases matching TRBD1. CDR3 length: 15 residues. V gave up 5 bases and J gave up 3 bases; unmatched junction bases: 7. Germline V gives CDR1 SGHDN, CDR2 FVKESK. Written as DNA, the CDR3 is TGTGCCAGCAGCTTCAGGACAGGCTACTACAATGAGCAGTTCTTC. Amino acids: CASSFRTGYYNEQFF.

A single count supports this clone. The chain uses TRBV24-1 and TRBJ2-7, with D possibly being TRBD2 (5 bases). The CDR3 loop spans 18 amino acids. Germline V gene lookup returns CDR1 KGHDR and CDR2 SFDVKD. Between the trimmed V and J ends, which lost 4 bases and 0 bases, there was a span of 21 bases. CDR3 sequence (DNA): TGTGCCACCAGTGACCACCGTCCCTGGCGGGCGAGCTCCTACGAGCAGTACGTC. Its protein product is CATSDHRPWRASSYEQYV.

This clone was observed once. V gene TRBV7-7 combines with J gene TRBJ2-2, with D maybe TRBD2 (5 bases). V shed 5 bases and J shed 4 bases, with 14 bases lying between them. The CDR3 consists of 15 residues. Germline V gene data show CDR1 as SSHAT and CDR2 as FNYEAQ (reference sequence). The CDR3 region is CASSLGPGGTGELFF. CDR3 coding DNA: TGTGCCAGCAGCCTAGGCCCAGGAGGCACCGGGGAGCTGTTTTTT.

The gene calls are TRBV28 and TRBJ2-7; 10 nucleotides match TRBD1. V trimming: 3 bases; J trimming: 3 bases; junction bases outside the gene matches: 8. Per germline, CDR1 MDHEN and CDR2 SYDVKM. The CDR3 extends over 16 amino acids. CDR3 in DNA: TGTGCCAGCAGTTTTAACGGTCGGGACAGGGGCTACGAGCAGTACTTC. Protein product: CASSFNGRDRGYEQYF.

In its sample, this clone was seen once. The rearrangement joins TRBV5-4 to TRBJ2-2; D is perhaps TRBD2 (5 bases). The CDR3 length is 16 residues. V lost 4 bases, J lost 3 bases, and 16 bases lay in between. CDR1 SGHNT and CDR2 YYREEE come from the germline V gene (reference sequence). CDR3 nucleotides: TGTGCCAGCAGCCCCCGACCCACGAGGGACACCGGGGAGCTGTTTTTT. Amino acids: CASSPRPTRDTGELFF. The full variable domain, its missing parts supplied by reference TRBV5-4 and TRBJ2-2, is ETGVTQSPTHLIKTRGQQVTLRCSSQSGHNTVSWYQQALGQGPQFIFQYYREEENGRGNFPPRFSGLQFPNYSSELNVNALELDDSALYLCASSPRPTRDTGELFFGEGSRLTVL.

V gene TRBV3-1 (or the pseudogene TRBV3-2) combines with J gene TRBJ1-4, with D perhaps matching TRBD1 (5 bases). V lost 0 bases and J lost 3, with 14 bases in between. CDR1 is LGHDT and CDR2 is YNNKEL in the germline V gene (reference sequence). CDR3 length equals 17 residues. The CDR3 spells CASSQEVRELPNEKLFF. The CDR3 DNA sequence: TGTGCCAGCAGCCAAGAGGTCAGGGAACTACCTAATGAAAAACTGTTTTTT.

V and J are TRBV7-8 and TRBJ2-7, with 13 bases lining up with TRBD2. The CDR3 length is 16 residues. Germline-derived CDR1 and CDR2 are SGHVS and FQNEAQ. The V and J ends lost 4 bases and 4 bases, in that order; junction bases with no gene match: 7. CDR3 bases: TGTGCCAGCAGCTCTGGGAAACTAGCGGGAGGGTACGAGCAGTACGTC. Protein product: CASSSGKLAGGYEQYV.